Only one count was recorded for the clone carrying this T cell receptor beta chain. Its antigen is not known. The source of the sample is a study of T cell responses to AZD1222 COVID-19 vaccine. General study results and limits: Spike-wide vaccine-associated CD4 TCRs dominated at 160-218 and 743-854. Breadth and depth of Spike-specific TCRs rose after two AZD1222 doses. A reported finding is that nearly half of spike-specific TCRs target unmutated variant regions.

TCRdb's table, derived via immunoSEQ multiplex PCR, lists solely in-frame clones and lacks some. The sample consists of some 160,000 clones, around 93% of them appearing once. The V end lost 0 bases, the J end lost 0 bases, and 13 bases lay between the germline ends. CDR1 and CDR2 (germline): SGHNT, YYREEE (reference sequence). This CDR3 is built from 17 residues. Sequencing was performed on peripheral blood, taken on day 0 of AZD1222 vaccination. V gene TRBV5-4 combines with J gene TRBJ2-1; D is perhaps TRBD2 (6 bases). The TCR sequence derives from an adult in good health. The CDR3 reads CASSLVGGVSSYNEQFF. The CDR3 coding sequence is TGTGCCAGCAGCTTGGTCGGCGGGGTGAGCTCCTACAATGAGCAGTTCTTC.